This T cell receptor beta chain was obtained from a study of PD-L1 blockade in urothelial cancer (dated by TCRdb to 2016 to 2017). In the study overall: Therapy was started at some point between 2014 and 2016 for all patients, and atezolizumab 1,200 mg was administered intravenously every 3 weeks. About 90% of the 29 patients were identified as males with urothelial cancer of bladder origin, and a prior smoking history was reported by 18 of 29 patients. Patients had an ECOG performance status of 0 or 1 and had received between 0 and 3 prior chemotherapy regimens. Blood samples were analyzed 3 weeks after the start of treatment (second dose) and 6 weeks after the start of treatment. Blood samples yielded a median of about 150,000 T cells and tens of thousands of unique TCRs, with median clonality around 0.084. The study was an exploratory multi-omic analysis of somatic, immune and clinical correlates of response to PD-L1 blockade with atezolizumab in urothelial cancer. Pretreatment tumor samples, along with matched peripheral blood serially collected before and after atezolizumab treatment, were subjected to TCR sequencing. Durable clinical benefit was defined as a progression-free survival longer than 6 months, and TCR features were additionally tested against progression-free survival and overall survival. In the same patients who had TCR sequencing, pretreatment tumors also underwent whole exome sequencing and RNA sequencing. Some ten patients reached durable clinical benefit, while about 20 patients did not. Pretreatment blood TCR-seq was available for 30 or so patients, at least one posttreatment blood collection was obtained for around 25 patients, and tumor TCR-seq was available for around 25 patients. General conclusions and limits of the study: Small sample size (n of about 30) and many exploratory analyses mean the results are intended to be hypothesis-generating. Among patients with durable benefit, tumor-associated TCR clones showed greater expansion in peripheral blood 3 weeks after treatment started (n ≈ 20, p = 0.022). Improved progression-free and overall survival was associated with having pretreatment peripheral blood TCR clonality below the median.

The CDR3 measures 13 amino acids from cysteine to phenylalanine. Kept here is only the CDR3 DNA, which spans 39 bases and is read in frame from base 1. Looking up the germline V gene yields CDR1 MDHEN and CDR2 SYDVKM. Trimming removed 2 bases from V and 3 bases from J, leaving 6 bases between the germline ends. The cohort comprised 25 to 30 patients with locally advanced or metastatic urothelial carcinoma treated at Memorial Sloan Kettering on a trial protocol. Peripheral blood mononuclear cells were collected pretreatment and during treatment, with between 1 and 8 total time points per patient. The Qiagen DNeasy Blood extraction kit was used to purify genomic DNA from total PBMCs and tumor samples. Collected pretreatment and during treatment, PBMCs were isolated and stored as previously described. A note on this clone: The antigen this receptor binds is unknown. The input lacks base qualities; no much larger clone sits a single base away.

To estimate absolute template abundance from read counts, synthetic TCR analog templates were spiked into each PCR. The immunoSEQ assay used bias-controlled V and J gene primers to amplify TCRbeta CDR3 regions from genomic DNA. Rearranged TCRbeta segments were sequenced at approximately 20X coverage. As for how the authors treated the data: Sequencing errors were corrected by clustering and CDR3s were annotated against IMGT to assign V, D and J genes. Downstream analyses used only productive TCRbeta rearrangements, leaving out any out-of-frame or stop-codon sequences. To compute clonality, Shannon entropy was normalized by the log of the number of unique productive sequences and then subtracted from one. Fisher's exact test with Benjamini-Hochberg correction, at a threshold of adjusted p below 0.01, was used to find clones that differed between time points or between blood and tumor. TCRdb re-hosts the immuneACCESS table, in-frame sequences only. Its copies lack some clones; in the studies checked, an unresolved V gene accounts for under half of them, and the cause for the rest is not known. Clone size and V and J calls were adopted from that table, with D and trimming inferred from the DNA. This sample holds some 100,000 clones; approximately 91% were observed only once. The ten largest make up 0.8% to 1% of the sample.

The source was PBMCs, collected around atezolizumab (anti-PD-L1) treatment. The clonotype originates from a woman of 80 years or more with urothelial cancer. This sequence uses TRBV28 and TRBJ2-3; D gene: possibly TRBD2, on 6 matching bases. The sequenced DNA is TGTGCCAGCAGTTTAGCGGGAACAGATACGCAGTATTTT. Its protein is CASSLAGTDTQYF.